This is a list of T cell receptor beta chains from one sample in a study of regulatory T cells in long-lasting Graves disease. One entry per CDR3 protein, called by TCRdb with MiXCR from the multiplex PCR reads. The sample shows 500,000 or so distinct CDR3 sequences, roughly 15% of them seen only once. This sample was shared with a second study, whose subject was T cells in Graves' hyperthyroidism and ophthalmopathy.

The sequencing here drew on peripheral blood mononuclear cells (PBMCs), taken at new diagnosis, from a patient treated with antithyroid drugs. The receptors were gathered from a woman in her forties or fifties with Graves disease. Both conserved end residues are trimmed from each CDR3.

cdr3_aa: SAAQRGGRAADNEQF; v_call: TRBV20-1; j_call: TRBJ2-1
cdr3_aa: ASGNRLAGGATGELF; v_call: TRBV7-2; j_call: TRBJ2-2
cdr3_aa: ASSQGWGEGNQPQH; v_call: TRBV4-1; j_call: TRBJ1-5
cdr3_aa: ASSQPTGGSYEQY; v_call: TRBV4-1; j_call: TRBJ2-7
cdr3_aa: ASSLMGAQGTSGPGVSHNEQF; v_call: TRBV5-1; j_call: TRBJ2-1
cdr3_aa: ASAWWDEQF; v_call: TRBV2; j_call: TRBJ2-1
cdr3_aa: ASSPLWEVGSNEQF; v_call: TRBV28; j_call: TRBJ2-1
cdr3_aa: ASSLDGSGSIRETQY; v_call: TRBV7-9; j_call: TRBJ2-5
cdr3_aa: ASDTKMTGSTDTQY; v_call: TRBV6-2/TRBV6-3; j_call: TRBJ2-3
cdr3_aa: ASSPGLAEPITDTQY; v_call: TRBV5-1; j_call: TRBJ2-3
cdr3_aa: ASSLWIAFSNQPQH; v_call: TRBV28; j_call: TRBJ1-5
cdr3_aa: ASSQEGLASTDTQY; v_call: TRBV4-1; j_call: TRBJ2-3
cdr3_aa: ASSFPGIQGNQPQH; v_call: TRBV28; j_call: TRBJ1-5
cdr3_aa: ASSLTRNNEQF; v_call: TRBV13; j_call: TRBJ2-1
cdr3_aa: AWSVWGSGITGANVLT; v_call: TRBV30; j_call: TRBJ2-6
cdr3_aa: ASTPHPGTPSGYT; v_call: TRBV2; j_call: TRBJ1-2
cdr3_aa: ASPIGTGGPGELF; v_call: TRBV12-3/TRBV12-4; j_call: TRBJ2-2
cdr3_aa: SARSPSGTDTQY; v_call: TRBV20-1; j_call: TRBJ2-3
cdr3_aa: ASSSSSLDEQF; v_call: TRBV11-2; j_call: TRBJ2-1